The 9 T cell receptor beta chains below all came from one sample that was sequenced in a study of CD8 T cells in ankylosing spondylitis. MiXCR, run by TCRdb on the 5' RACE reads, gives a single entry per CDR3 protein. The sample includes 150,000 to 200,000 distinct CDR3 sequences, roughly 10% of them seen just once. The specimen sequenced was blood, either unsorted or a sorted T cell fraction (not recorded which). The receptors here all came from a male donor with ankylosing spondylitis or in good health (not recorded which).

In its sample, this clonotype was seen many times. The gene calls are TRBV7-8 and TRBJ2-2; 11 nucleotides line up with TRBD1. V trimming: 1 base; J trimming: 6 bases; junction bases outside the gene matches: 1. Germline V CDR1 and CDR2: SGHVS, FQNEAQ. CDR3 length: 15 residues. This CDR3 reads CASSLGGQGAGELFF. For the CDR3, the DNA is TGTGCCAGCAGCTTAGGGGGACAGGGGGCCGGGGAGCTGTTTTTT.

In its sample, this clonotype was seen a few times. The chain recombines TRBV29-1 with TRBJ1-5; TRBD1 is a possible D gene (6 bases). V shed 5 bases and J shed 6 bases, with 17 bases lying between them. The CDR3 has 14 amino acids. Germline CDR1 and CDR2: SQVTM and ANQGSEA. DNA for the CDR3: TGCAGCGTTATAACAGGGAGGGAGGGTCAGCCCCAGCATTTT. As protein: CSVITGREGQPQHF.

In this sample, this clonotype turned up many times. The V call is TRBV12-3 or TRBV12-4, the J call TRBJ1-5, with a weak D call TRBD1 (6 bases). Trimming pared 8 bases from V and 6 bases from J, leaving 11 bases between. The CDR3 contains 12 residues. The CDR3 DNA reads TGTGCCAGCGGGCAGGGGAGTCAGCCCCAGCATTTT. Translated: CASGQGSQPQHF.

The genes are TRBV5-6 and TRBJ2-7; the D is unclear. With 0 bases removed from V and 6 bases from J, the gap between germline ends came to 10 bases. The germline gives CDR1 SGHDT, CDR2 YYEEEE. This CDR3 has 13 residues. The CDR3 DNA follows: TGTGCCAGCAGCTTGGAGACAAGAGGCGAGCAGTACTTC. It translates to CASSLETRGEQYF.

This chain connects TRBV4-3 to TRBJ1-4; the match to TRBD1 covers 8 bases. Germline assignment: CDR1 LGHNA and CDR2 YSLEER. The V segment lost 1 base and the J segment 3 bases; nucleotides outside the gene matches: 7. The CDR3 extends over 17 amino acids. The CDR3 region has the DNA TGCGCCAGCAGCCAAGCGACAGGGGCCCGTCCTAATGAAAAACTGTTTTTT. Amino acid sequence: CASSQATGARPNEKLFF.

This clonotype was counted a single time. Likely a read error: the CDR3 ends without its conserved phenylalanine or tryptophan. The J gene is TRBJ2-5, the V gene TRBV5-1; D might be TRBD1 (6 bases). The germline V gene encodes CDR1 SGHRS and CDR2 YFSETQ. The V end lost 4 bases, the J end lost 5 bases, and 15 bases lay between the germline ends. There are 14 residues in the CDR3. The CDR3, as DNA: TGCGCCAGCAGCCGGGGACACCAGGCGGAGACCCAGTACCTC. This translates into CASSRGHQAETQYL.

This clonotype was seen many times. The chain has TRBV9 and TRBJ2-1, with D possibly being TRBD1 or TRBD2 (5 bases each). Germline CDR1 is SGDLS and CDR2 is YYNGEE. The V gene lost 6 bases and the J gene lost 0 bases, with 13 bases spanning the gap. This CDR3 comprises 15 residues. The CDR3 here is CASTGTGSSYNEQFF. CDR3 coding DNA: TGTGCCAGCACCGGGACGGGGAGCTCCTACAATGAGCAGTTCTTC. The whole variable domain, remainder taken from reference TRBV9 and TRBJ2-1, is DSGVTQTPKHLITATGQRVTLRCSPRSGDLSVYWYQQSLDQGLQFLIQYYNGEERAKGNILERFSAQQFPDLHSELNLSSLELGDSALYFCASTGTGSSYNEQFFGPGTRLTVL.

Comments on this clonotype: A read error is likely here: a far larger clone is one base away. The rearrangement joins TRBV9 to TRBJ1-3, with unresolved D. Germline CDR1 is SGDLS and CDR2 is YYNGEE. The CDR3 spans 14 residues. CDR3 in DNA: TGTACCAGCAGCGTTAGTCGGTCTGGAAACACCATATATTTT. It codes for CTSSVSRSGNTIYF.

The sample holds many counts of this clonotype. The CDR3 nucleotides are TGTGCCAGCAGTTTACCCGGCGCTTACTCCTACGAGCAGTACTTC. Its translation is CASSLPGAYSYEQYF. The V call is TRBV27, the J call TRBJ2-7; D remains unclear. Germline V gives CDR1 MNHEY, CDR2 SMNVEV (reference sequence). CDR3 length: 15 amino acids. The ends were cut back, 2 bases at V and 0 bases at J, with 11 bases in the middle.